These T cell receptor beta chains were read from a single sample in a study of T-cell reconstitution after alpha-beta-depleted transplantation in children. TCRdb itself ran the PCR reads through MiXCR, one entry per CDR3 protein. The sample yields about 600,000 distinct CDR3 sequences, roughly 23% seen once. The material was PBMCs, mostly from graft donor cells, obtained 360 days after TCRalphabeta/CD19-depleted stem cell transplant. The receptors here all came from a boy under three years old who had a stem cell transplant for acute myeloid leukemia, so the T cells may come from the graft donor. CDR3s include the opening cysteine and the closing phenylalanine or tryptophan. A D gene is named only where the DNA matches it firmly. Clone size appears in some rows only: once, few, many, or a class for an expanded clone.

j_gene: TRBJ2-2; d_gene: TRBD1; v_gene: TRBV20-1; abundance: NA; CDR3nt: TGCAGTGCTATGACAGGGACCGGGGAGCTGTTTTTT; CDR3aa: CSAMTGTGELFF
j_gene: TRBJ1-3; d_gene: NA; v_gene: TRBV4-2; abundance: few; CDR3nt: TGTGCCAGCAGCCAAGGACCACGGGGTAGTTTGAACACCATATATTTT; CDR3aa: CASSQGPRGSLNTIYF
j_gene: TRBJ1-5; d_gene: TRBD1; v_gene: TRBV29-1; abundance: NA; CDR3nt: TGCAGCGCTTCGTGGGACAGGGGCAATCACGTCAATCAGCCCCAGCATTTT; CDR3aa: CSASWDRGNHVNQPQHF
j_gene: TRBJ2-7; d_gene: NA; v_gene: TRBV27; abundance: few; CDR3nt: TGTGCCAGCAAAGGAACACTGGCCGGGAAGGACGAGCAGTACTTC; CDR3aa: CASKGTLAGKDEQYF
j_gene: TRBJ2-2; d_gene: NA; v_gene: TRBV7-9; abundance: NA; CDR3nt: TGTGCCAGCAGCTTAGGTGGGAGTGGTCCTAGCGCCGGGGAGCTGTTTTTT; CDR3aa: CASSLGGSGPSAGELFF
j_gene: TRBJ2-2; d_gene: NA; v_gene: TRBV23-1; abundance: many; CDR3nt: TGCGCCAGCAGTCTTCGAGGGGCAAGTGGGGGGCCTCCCCGGGAGCTGTTTTTT; CDR3aa: CASSLRGASGGPPRELFF
j_gene: TRBJ1-5; d_gene: NA; v_gene: TRBV6-2/TRBV6-3; abundance: many; CDR3nt: TGTGCCAGCAGTTCGACGCGGAATCAGCCCCAGCATTTT; CDR3aa: CASSSTRNQPQHF
j_gene: TRBJ2-3; d_gene: TRBD2; v_gene: TRBV5-6; abundance: many; CDR3nt: TGTGCCAGCAGCTGGTTAGCGGGGGTCACAGATACGCAGTATTTT; CDR3aa: CASSWLAGVTDTQYF
j_gene: TRBJ1-2; d_gene: NA; v_gene: TRBV6-5; abundance: many; CDR3nt: TGTGCCAGCAGTTACTCGATGGGACCTATCTATGGCTACACCTTC; CDR3aa: CASSYSMGPIYGYTF
j_gene: TRBJ1-1; d_gene: TRBD1; v_gene: TRBV5-1; abundance: many; CDR3nt: TGCGCCAGCACCGGGACAGGGGGCCCCTCTTTTGAAGCTTTCTTT; CDR3aa: CASTGTGGPSFEAFF